These 17 T cell receptor beta chains share one sample of origin, sequenced in a study of cytomegalovirus exposure and HLA in healthy donors. Produced via immunoSEQ multiplex PCR; TCRdb's table is partial and in-frame only. The sample records about 360,000 clones, just over 85% being singletons. Source material: PBMCs. These receptors were taken from a young woman in good health and CMV-seronegative.

The chain combines TRBV4-2 with TRBJ2-2; D gene unclear. V lost 4 bases to trimming and J lost 1 base, with 7 bases between them. The CDR3 runs to 14 residues. Germline lookup yields CDR1 LGHNA and CDR2 YNFKEQ. CDR3 DNA: TGTGCCAGCAGCCGTTCGGTGAACACCGGGGAGCTGTTTTTT. Translated, it gives CASSRSVNTGELFF.

The CDR3 sequence: CASSPLLSSYNEQFF. DNA for the CDR3: TGTGCCAGCAGCCCACTCCTGAGCTCCTACAATGAGCAGTTCTTC. The chain recombines TRBV6-5 with TRBJ2-1; D gene unclear. The CDR3 totals 15 residues. The V and J ends lost 6 bases and 0 bases respectively, with 12 bases between them. Germline V lookup: CDR1 MNHEY, CDR2 SVGAGI.

The CDR3 protein is CASSFDPAGGYTF. DNA of the CDR3: TGTGCCAGCAGCTTTGACCCGGCGGGAGGCTACACCTTC. The chain joins TRBV5-5 to TRBJ1-2; D not resolved. The germline gives CDR1 SGHKS, CDR2 YYEKEE (reference sequence). This CDR3 is 13 amino acids long. Deletions cut 2 bases from V and 8 bases from J, with 13 bases between.

The rearrangement joins TRBV11-2 to TRBJ1-2; weak D call: TRBD1 (6 bases). This CDR3 spans 16 amino acids. Germline CDR1 and CDR2: SGHAT and FQNNGV. Trimming left V 4 bases short and J 3 bases short, with 18 bases between. In nucleotides, the CDR3 is TGTGCCAGCAGCTCCCCAGGCGGGGGGCGTGACTATGGCTACACCTTC. It translates to CASSSPGGGRDYGYTF.

The V and J genes are TRBV2 and TRBJ1-4, with unresolved D. Germline CDR1 is SNHLY and CDR2 is FYNNEI. CDR3 size: 15 residues. Trimming removed 4 bases at V and 6 bases at J, with 15 bases between. The CDR3 DNA is TGTGCCAGCAGTGTTGCGGGAGCAACATATGAAAAACTGTTTTTT. Amino acids: CASSVAGATYEKLFF.

This chain uses TRBV5-6 with TRBJ2-5; 7 positions agree with TRBD2. V lost 1 base to trimming and J lost 4 bases; unmatched junction nucleotides: 1. CDR1 is SGHDT and CDR2 is YYEEEE in the germline V gene. The CDR3 sequence is 13 residues long. The CDR3 sequence is CASSLWGGETQYF. The CDR3 DNA reads TGTGCCAGCAGCTTGTGGGGGGGAGAGACCCAGTACTTC.

V gene TRBV4-1 combines with J gene TRBJ2-1, with 10 nucleotides matching TRBD2. The CDR3 is 16 amino acids. V shed 1 base, J shed 6 bases, and the junction held 6 bases outside the gene matches. Germline-derived CDR1 and CDR2 are MGHRA and YSYEKL. CDR3: CASSQVGLAAGNEQFF. CDR3 coding DNA: TGCGCCAGCAGCCAAGTCGGACTAGCGGCCGGCAATGAGCAGTTCTTC.

The CDR3 reads CASSLGRAGGLTDTQYF. The CDR3 DNA is TGTGCCAGCAGCTTAGGGCGGGCGGGCGGACTCACAGATACGCAGTATTTT. The chain employs TRBV11-2 and TRBJ2-3; D is possibly TRBD2 (5 bases). V was clipped by 1 base and J by 2 bases, with 16 bases between them. CDR3 length: 17 amino acids. Germline assignment: CDR1 SGHAT and CDR2 FQNNGV.

The chain combines TRBV11-3 with TRBJ2-3; 7 bases are a match to TRBD2. The CDR3 runs to 13 residues. Unmatched junction bases numbered 6, after V lost 3 bases and J lost 9 bases. Germline CDR1 SGHNT, CDR2 YENEEA. In DNA, the CDR3 is TGTGCCAGCAGCTTCCGCCGGGGAGGGACGCAGTATTTT. Its protein product is CASSFRRGGTQYF.

The genes are TRBV7-6 and TRBJ2-3; 8 nucleotides agree with TRBD2. V gave up 3 bases and J gave up 0 bases; unmatched junction bases: 2. CDR1 and CDR2 (germline): SGHVS, FNYEAQ. The CDR3 covers 15 residues. CDR3 region: CASSFASGSTDTQYF. In DNA, the CDR3 is TGTGCCAGCAGCTTTGCTAGCGGGAGCACAGATACGCAGTATTTT.

CDR3 protein: CASSLQGGNYGYTF. In nucleotides, the CDR3 is TGCGCCAGCAGCTTGCAGGGCGGTAACTATGGCTACACCTTC. The genes are TRBV5-1 and TRBJ1-2, with D perhaps matching TRBD1 (5 bases). The germline V and J ends were trimmed by 1 base and 1 base, with 8 bases remaining between them. The CDR3 length is 14 residues. Germline CDR1 and CDR2: SGHRS and YFSETQ.

The chain links TRBV4-1 to TRBJ1-5; 9 bases map to TRBD1. V was clipped by 4 bases and J by 3 bases; unmatched bases: 7. Germline CDR1 MGHRA, CDR2 YSYEKL. The CDR3 is made up of 16 amino acids. The CDR3 nucleotides read TGCGCCAGCAGCCCAGAGTGGACAGGGGTCAATCAGCCCCAGCATTTT. Its protein product is CASSPEWTGVNQPQHF.

V usage is TRBV2 and J usage is TRBJ2-7; 12 bases map to TRBD2. The CDR3 extends over 16 amino acids. The J segment lost 4 bases and the V segment lost 3 bases, leaving 7 bases of the junction unmatched. Germline V CDR1 and CDR2: SNHLY, FYNNEI. CDR3 bases: TGTGCCAGCAGTGAGTCCCTAGCGGGAGGGCCTTACGAGCAGTACTTC. As protein: CASSESLAGGPYEQYF. Full variable domain (rest looked up from reference TRBV2 and TRBJ2-7): EPEVTQTPSHQVTQMGQEVILRCVPISNHLYFYWYRQILGQKVEFLVSFYNNEISEKSEIFDDQFSVERPDGSNFTLKIRSTKLEDSAMYFCASSESLAGGPYEQYFGPGTRLTVT.

The J gene is TRBJ2-1, the V gene TRBV30, with D unresolved. V was cut by 2 bases and J by 14 bases, with 19 bases left in between. The CDR3 runs to 13 residues. Germline V gene sequence: CDR1 GTSNPN, CDR2 SVGIG (reference sequence). CDR3 loop: CAWSSAANSKKFF. CDR3 nucleotide sequence: TGTGCCTGGAGTTCTGCTGCGAACTCGAAGAAGTTCTTC.

The chain combines TRBV29-1 with TRBJ2-1; 7 nucleotides line up with TRBD2. The CDR3 totals 12 residues. V was pared by 0 bases and J by 14 bases, with 7 bases of the junction left unmatched. Germline V CDR1 and CDR2: SQVTM, ANQGSEA. CDR3 protein: CSVEEDGGREFF. In DNA form, the CDR3 reads TGCAGCGTTGAAGAGGACGGGGGGAGGGAGTTCTTC.

This sequence joins TRBV6-5 and TRBJ1-1, with 11 bases identical to TRBD1. CDR3 size: 15 residues. The V and J ends lost 6 bases and 4 bases, in that order; junction bases with no gene match: 7. Germline CDR1 reads MNHEY; CDR2 reads SVGAGI. The CDR3 nucleotides read TGTGCCAGCAGACTCGGACAGGGGGCGACCACTGAAGCTTTCTTT. It yields the protein CASRLGQGATTEAFF.

CDR3: CASSLPAAGGPMFEQFF. As DNA, the CDR3 is TGTGCCAGCAGCTTACCGGCGGCGGGAGGGCCCATGTTTGAGCAGTTCTTC. The J gene is TRBJ2-1, the V gene TRBV7-6, with 9 bases identical to TRBD2. Germline assignment: CDR1 SGHVS and CDR2 FNYEAQ. The CDR3 runs 17 residues. J was trimmed by 9 bases and V by 2 bases; bases with no gene match: 14. The full variable domain, completed using reference TRBV7-6 and TRBJ2-1, is GAGVSQSPRYKVTKRGQDVALRCDPISGHVSLYWYRQALGQGPEFLTYFNYEAQQDKSGLPNDRFSAERPEGSISTLTIQRTEQRDSAMYRCASSLPAAGGPMFEQFFGPGTRLTVL.